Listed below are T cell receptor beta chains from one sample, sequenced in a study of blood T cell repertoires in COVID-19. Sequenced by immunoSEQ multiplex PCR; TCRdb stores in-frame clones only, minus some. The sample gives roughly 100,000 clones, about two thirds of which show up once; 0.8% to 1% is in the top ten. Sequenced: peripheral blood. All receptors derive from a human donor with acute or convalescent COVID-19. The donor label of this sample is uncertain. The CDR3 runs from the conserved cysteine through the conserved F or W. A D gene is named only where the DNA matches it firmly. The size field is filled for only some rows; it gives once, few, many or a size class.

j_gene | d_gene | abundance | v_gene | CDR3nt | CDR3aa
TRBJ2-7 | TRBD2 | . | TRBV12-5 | TGTGCTAGTGGTTTGACACCAGGGACTAGAAATTCCTACGAGCAGTACTTC | CASGLTPGTRNSYEQYF
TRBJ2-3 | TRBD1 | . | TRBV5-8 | TGTGCCAGCAGCCCCCGGACAGGGATCACAGATACGCAGTATTTT | CASSPRTGITDTQYF
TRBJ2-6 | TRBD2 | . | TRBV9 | TGTGCCAGCAGCATCCGGACTAGCGGGGGTCGCTCTGGGGCCAACGTCCTGACTTTC | CASSIRTSGGRSGANVLTF
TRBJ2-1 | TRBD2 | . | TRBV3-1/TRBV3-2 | TGTGCCAGCAGCCAAGGAGAGCGGGGGGCTTTCGAGTTCTTC | CASSQGERGAFEFF
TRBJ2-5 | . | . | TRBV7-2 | TGTGCCAGCAGCTTAAGCGCGACCCAGTACTTC | CASSLSATQYF
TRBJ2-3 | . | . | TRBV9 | TGTGCCAGCAGCGCCTCTCAGGGGGGCCCAGATACGCAGTATTTT | CASSASQGGPDTQYF
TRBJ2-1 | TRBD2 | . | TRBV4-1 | TGCGCCAGCACGAGGGGCCTAGCGGGGGGCAGCTCCTACAATGAGCAGTTCTTC | CASTRGLAGGSSYNEQFF
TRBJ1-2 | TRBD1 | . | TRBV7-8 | TGTGCCAGCAGCTTAGCGATGACAGGGAGGAGCGGCTACACCTTC | CASSLAMTGRSGYTF
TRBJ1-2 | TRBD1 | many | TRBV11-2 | TGTGCCAGCAGCTCGGACAGGGTCCGTGGCTACACCTTC | CASSSDRVRGYTF
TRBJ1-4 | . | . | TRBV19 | TGTGCCAGTAGGCCCTTTGAAGACAGCGATAATGAAAAACTGTTTTTT | CASRPFEDSDNEKLFF
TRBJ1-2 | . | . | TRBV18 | TGTGCCAGCTCACCACTCGACACGGTGACTAACTATGGCTACACCTTC | CASSPLDTVTNYGYTF
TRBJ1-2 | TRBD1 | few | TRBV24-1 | TGTGCCACCAGTGATTCAGGTTCGACAGGGGGCCTCTATGGCTACACCTTC | CATSDSGSTGGLYGYTF
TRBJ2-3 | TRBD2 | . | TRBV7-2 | TGTGCCAGCGGTTTGCGGGGGACAGATACGCAGTATTTT | CASGLRGTDTQYF
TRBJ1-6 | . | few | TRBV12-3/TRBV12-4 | TGTGCCAGCAGGACGGGTTATAATTCACCCCTCCACTTT | CASRTGYNSPLHF
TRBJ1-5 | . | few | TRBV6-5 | TGTGCCAGCAGTATCGGACAGCCTAGCAATCAGCCCCAGCATTTT | CASSIGQPSNQPQHF
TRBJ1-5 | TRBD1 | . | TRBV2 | TGTGCCAGCAGCCGGACAGGGGGTAGCAATCAGCCCCAGCATTTT | CASSRTGGSNQPQHF
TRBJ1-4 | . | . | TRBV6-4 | TGTGCCAGCAGTGAGTGGGGGCTACCCTATGAAAAACTGTTTTTT | CASSEWGLPYEKLFF